There are a few counts of the clone carrying this T cell receptor beta chain. The antigen remains undetermined. The sequenced template was cDNA made from the entire isolated RNA. The table came from immunoSEQ multiplex PCR; TCRdb's copy has only in-frame clones and leaves some out. Among about 170,000 clones listed, 7.8% were seen once. This CDR3 is 14 amino acids long. Germline CDR1 is SGHNT and CDR2 is YYREEE (reference sequence). Trimming took 4 bases from V and 5 from J, leaving 15 bases between them. The data were obtained in a study of beta chain features in type 1 diabetes. Overall study findings and caveats: Shorter TCRB CDR3s, moderately but significantly so, marked every one of the four CD4+ subsets in Type 1 diabetes patients.

The sample was central memory CD4+ T cells from blood. This chain joins TRBV5-4 and TRBJ1-2; the D gene is possibly TRBD1 (6 bases). The TCR sequence derives from a woman aged 35 to 49 with type 1 diabetes. CDR3 residues: CASSTGTPLYGYTF. Written as DNA, the CDR3 is TGTGCCAGCAGCACCGGGACACCTCTATATGGCTACACCTTC.